This T cell receptor (beta chain) was profiled in a study of cytomegalovirus exposure and HLA in healthy donors. Remarks on this clone: This specimen includes other DNA sequences encoding the same CDR3.

Germline trimming cut 3 bases from V and 2 bases from J; bases unmatched to any gene: 3. The CDR3 totals 15 residues. Germline CDR1 and CDR2: MRHNA and SNTAGT. A multiplex PCR was run with 60 Vbeta primers and 13 Jbeta primers. Measured with immunoSEQ multiplex PCR; TCRdb has only the in-frame clones, and not every one. The sample has about 130,000 clones, around 83% seen once. The source material was PBMCs. The chain has TRBV6-4 and TRBJ2-3; TRBD2 matches at 9 bases. The TCR comes from a girl aged 2-10 years in good health and CMV-seronegative. Here the CDR3 reads CASSDGGGATDTQYF. CDR3 in DNA: TGTGCCAGCAGTGATGGCGGGGGGGCCACAGATACGCAGTATTTT.